The next 6 T cell receptor beta chains were all read from a single sample in a study of cytomegalovirus exposure and HLA in healthy donors. Both 60 Vbeta primers and 13 Jbeta primers went into the PCR. Using immunoSEQ multiplex PCR, the repertoire was profiled, and TCRdb retains in-frame clones only, with some absent. In the table there are about 160,000 clones, about three quarters of which are singletons. Material: PBMCs. The source is a woman aged 25 to 39 in good health and CMV-seronegative.

The rearrangement joins TRBV14 to TRBJ1-5; D not resolved. V was pared by 1 base and J by 7 bases, with 8 bases between. This CDR3 region has 13 residues. CDR1 and CDR2 from the germline V gene are SGHDN and FVKESK. CDR3 in amino acids: CASSQGRLQPQHF. The CDR3 bases are TGTGCCAGCAGCCAAGGGCGGTTACAGCCCCAGCATTTT. Using reference TRBV14 and TRBJ1-5 for the parts outside the CDR3, the full variable domain is EAGVTQFPSHSVIEKGQTVTLRCDPISGHDNLYWYRRVMGKEIKFLLHFVKESKQDESGMPNNRFLAERTGGTYSTLKVQPAELEDSGVYFCASSQGRLQPQHFGDGTRLSIL.

The rearrangement joins TRBV28 to TRBJ1-5; TRBD1 agrees at 9 bases. After removal of 4 bases from V and 6 bases from J, the junction contained 7 bases not matched to a gene. Germline V gives CDR1 MDHEN, CDR2 SYDVKM. The CDR3 contains 15 residues. The CDR3 region has the DNA TGTGCCAGCAGTTATCGGGACAGGGTCCGTCAGCCCCAGCATTTT. Translating gives CASSYRDRVRQPQHF.

The chain is built from TRBV1 and TRBJ1-2; whether TRBD1, the table's D call, matches the DNA was not checked. TRBV1 is marked as a pseudogene. There are 18 residues in the CDR3. For the CDR3, the DNA is TGCACCAGCAGCCAGACCGGGACAGGGGGCGAATTTCCTTATGGCTACACCTTC. It translates to CTSSQTGTGGEFPYGYTF.

The chain recombines TRBV19 with TRBJ2-3; 8 bases map to TRBD1. V shed 2 bases and J 4 bases; nucleotides not matched to a gene: 5. The CDR3 loop spans 15 amino acids. Per the germline V gene, CDR1 is LNHDA and CDR2 is SQIVND (reference sequence). The CDR3 here is CASSIPGGSADTQYF. Here the CDR3 DNA reads TGTGCCAGTAGTATACCAGGGGGCAGTGCAGATACGCAGTATTTT.

The chain combines TRBV2 with TRBJ1-5; a possible D gene is TRBD1 (5 bases). The CDR3 loop spans 14 amino acids. Germline values: CDR1 SNHLY, CDR2 FYNNEI. The V end lost 3 bases, the J end lost 5 bases, and 11 bases lay between the germline ends. The CDR3 loop reads CASSDGAGYQPQHF. The CDR3 DNA sequence: TGTGCCAGCAGTGATGGGGCAGGTTATCAGCCCCAGCATTTT.

On this clone: One end of the junction is discordant with germline, which a read error may explain. Other DNA sequences in this specimen translate into the identical CDR3. The chain links TRBV2 to TRBJ2-7; the match to TRBD1 covers 7 bases. Germline loops: CDR1 SNHLY, CDR2 FYNNEI. The CDR3 consists of 14 residues. CDR3: CATFQQGNSYEQYF. The CDR3 nucleotides read TGTGCCACCTTCCAACAGGGGAACTCCTACGAGCAGTATTTC. Full variable domain (outside the CDR3, taken from reference TRBV2 and TRBJ2-7): EPEVTQTPSHQVTQMGQEVILRCVPISNHLYFYWYRQILGQKVEFLVSFYNNEISEKSEIFDDQFSVERPDGSNFTLKIRSTKLEDSAMYFCATFQQGNSYEQYFGPGTRLTVT.